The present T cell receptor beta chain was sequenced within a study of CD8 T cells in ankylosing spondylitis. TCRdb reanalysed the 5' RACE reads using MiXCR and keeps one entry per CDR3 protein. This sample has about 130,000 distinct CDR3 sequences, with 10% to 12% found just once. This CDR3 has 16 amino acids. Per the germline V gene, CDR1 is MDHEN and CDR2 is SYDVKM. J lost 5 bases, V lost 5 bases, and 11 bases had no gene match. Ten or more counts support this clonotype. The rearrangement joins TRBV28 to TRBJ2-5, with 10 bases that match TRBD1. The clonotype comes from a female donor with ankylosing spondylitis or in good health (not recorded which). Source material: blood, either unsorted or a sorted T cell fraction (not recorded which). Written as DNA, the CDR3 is TGTGCCAGCAGTCGTTCCGGGACAGGGGTAGCGGAGACCCAGTACTTC. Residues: CASSRSGTGVAETQYF.